This T cell receptor (beta chain) was identified in a study of blood T cell repertoires in COVID-19. The overall study: The United States, Italy and Spain supplied acute and convalescent COVID-19 samples. PBMCs, B-cell-depleted T cells, or T cells were the source of the cDNA or gDNA that made up the material.

Germline trimming cut 5 bases from V and 4 bases from J; bases unmatched to any gene: 4. The CDR3 contains 14 residues. Germline V CDR1 and CDR2: LGHDT, YNNKEL (reference sequence). In the study's own analysis: Estimates of nucleated cell counts were drawn from the amplification of reference gene primers. Libraries were prepared by immunoSEQ multiplex PCR; TCRdb keeps only in-frame clonotypes and omits some of them. V and J calls plus clone size are reproduced from that table; the DNA served to infer D and trimming. The table records 140,000 to 150,000 clones, 80% to 90% of them present only once. In assigning cohorts, the study relied on participant-reported clinical history.

The sequenced sample was PBMCs or T cells enriched from blood (not recorded which). The chain has TRBV3-1 (or the pseudogene TRBV3-2) and TRBJ2-1; 8 nucleotides agree with TRBD2. The sequence derives from a middle-aged man who had recovered from COVID-19. CDR3 amino acids: CASSVAGLYNEQFF. For the CDR3, the DNA is TGTGCCAGCAGCGTAGCGGGATTATACAATGAGCAGTTCTTC.